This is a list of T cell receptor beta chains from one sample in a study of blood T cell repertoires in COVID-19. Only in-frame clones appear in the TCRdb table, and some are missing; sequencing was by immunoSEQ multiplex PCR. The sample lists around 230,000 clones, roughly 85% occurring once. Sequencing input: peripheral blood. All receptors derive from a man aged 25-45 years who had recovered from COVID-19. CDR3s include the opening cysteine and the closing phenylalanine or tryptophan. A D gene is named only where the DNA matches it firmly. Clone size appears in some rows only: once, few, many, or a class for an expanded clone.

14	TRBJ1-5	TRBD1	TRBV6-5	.	TGTGCCAGCAGTACGGACAGGGTCAATCAGCCCCAGCATTTT	CASSTDRVNQPQHF
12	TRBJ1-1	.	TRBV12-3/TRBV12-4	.	TGTGCCAGCAGTTTTGGGTACAGGGATGCTTTCTTT	CASSFGYRDAFF
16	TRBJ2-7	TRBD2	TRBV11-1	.	TGTGCCAGCAGCTCCCGGACTAGCGTGGACCCCTACGAGCAGTACTTC	CASSSRTSVDPYEQYF
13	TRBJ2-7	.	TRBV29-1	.	TGCAGCGTGGACTCCGGGACACATTACGAGCAGTACTTC	CSVDSGTHYEQYF
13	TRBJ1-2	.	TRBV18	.	TGTGCCAGCTCACCGCAGGGGATGGAGGGCTACACCTTC	CASSPQGMEGYTF
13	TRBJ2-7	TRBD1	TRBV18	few	TGTGCCAGCTCATCGCGGACAGGGGCCGAGCAGTACTTC	CASSSRTGAEQYF
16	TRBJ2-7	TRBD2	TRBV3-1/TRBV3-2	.	TGTGCCAGCAGCCCGAAAAGCGGGGGCCTCTCCTACGAGCAGTACTTC	CASSPKSGGLSYEQYF
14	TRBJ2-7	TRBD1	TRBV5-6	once	TGTGCCAGCAGCCCGGGACAGGGGCTCACAAGGCAGTACTTC	CASSPGQGLTRQYF
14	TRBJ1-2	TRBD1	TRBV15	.	TGTGCCACCAGCAGAGAAGCAGGGGGAAATGGCTACACCTTC	CATSREAGGNGYTF
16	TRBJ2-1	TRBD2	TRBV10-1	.	TGCGCCAGCAGTGGTCGACTAGCGGGGAGGTACAATGAGCAGTTCTTC	CASSGRLAGRYNEQFF
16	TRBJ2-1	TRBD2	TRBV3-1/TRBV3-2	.	TGTGCCAGCAGCCAAAGCGGCGCGGGGGGGCCCAATGAGCAGTTCTTC	CASSQSGAGGPNEQFF
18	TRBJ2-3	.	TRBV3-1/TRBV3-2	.	TGTGCCAGCAGCCAAGACAGGTACCGCTACCCCGGCACAGATACGCAGTATTTT	CASSQDRYRYPGTDTQYF
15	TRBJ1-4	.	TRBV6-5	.	TGTGCCAGCAGGGGGGGGAAGGGGCCTAATGAAAAACTGTTTTTT	CASRGGKGPNEKLFF
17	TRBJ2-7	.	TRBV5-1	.	TGCGCCAGCAGCACCACGACCCTATCGGGACTTTCCTACGAGCAGTACTTC	CASSTTTLSGLSYEQYF
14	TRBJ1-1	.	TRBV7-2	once	TGTGCCAGCAGCTTCTGGACATCTAACACTGAAGCTTTCTTT	CASSFWTSNTEAFF
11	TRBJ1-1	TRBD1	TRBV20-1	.	TGCAGTGCACCTGGACAGGGAGAAGCTTTCTTT	CSAPGQGEAFF
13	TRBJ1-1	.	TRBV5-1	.	TGCGCCAGCAGCTTACAGACAGGAACTGAAGCTTTCTTT	CASSLQTGTEAFF
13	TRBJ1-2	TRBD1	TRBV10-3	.	TGTGCCATCAGTGCGGGGACAGTTAGAGGCTACACCTTC	CAISAGTVRGYTF
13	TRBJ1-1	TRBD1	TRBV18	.	TGTGCCAGCTCGCACGGGACAGTCGCTGAAGCTTTCTTT	CASSHGTVAEAFF
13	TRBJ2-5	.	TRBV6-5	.	TGTGCCAGCAGGAGCAGCCGAGGGGAGACCCAGTACTTC	CASRSSRGETQYF
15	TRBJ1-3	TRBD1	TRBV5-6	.	TGTGCCAGCAGCCTCTGGGACAGGGAAGGAAACACCATATATTTT	CASSLWDREGNTIYF
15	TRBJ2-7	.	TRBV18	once	TGTGCCAGCTCACCAGGGTTTAACAGTCCCCCCGAGCAGTACTTC	CASSPGFNSPPEQYF
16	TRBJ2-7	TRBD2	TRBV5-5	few	TGTGCCAGCAGCTTTTCGGTAGCGCGGGGGGCCTACGAGCAGTACTTC	CASSFSVARGAYEQYF
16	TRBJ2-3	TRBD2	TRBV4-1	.	TGCGCCAGCAGCCTGATGGGGGGGGAGAGGACAGATACGCAGTATTTT	CASSLMGGERTDTQYF
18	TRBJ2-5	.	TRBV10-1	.	TGCGCCAGCAGTGAGTCCAGAATTGGTCGGCGGAACCAAGAGACCCAGTACTTC	CASSESRIGRRNQETQYF
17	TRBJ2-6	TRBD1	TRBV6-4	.	TGTGCCAGCAGCCTCGGGACAGGGGTCACTGGGGCCAACGTCCTGACTTTC	CASSLGTGVTGANVLTF
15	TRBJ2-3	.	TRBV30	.	TGTGCCTGGAGTGTACTTGCGGGGGCCCCCGATCCGCAGTATTTT	CAWSVLAGAPDPQYF
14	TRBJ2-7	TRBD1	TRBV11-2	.	TGTGCCAGCAGTTATACAAGGGGGCACTACGAGCAGTACTTC	CASSYTRGHYEQYF
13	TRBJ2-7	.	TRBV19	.	TGTGCCAGTAGTATAGACCAGGAATACGAGCAGTACTTC	CASSIDQEYEQYF
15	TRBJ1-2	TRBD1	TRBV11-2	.	TGTGCCAGCAGCTTAGCCCTGGGACAGCAGTATGGCTACACCTTC	CASSLALGQQYGYTF
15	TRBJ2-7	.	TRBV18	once	TGTGCCAGCTCACCAACAGCCGACACCGCCTACGAGCAGTACTTC	CASSPTADTAYEQYF
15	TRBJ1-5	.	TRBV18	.	TGTGCCAGCTCTCCCCAGGGGTCGAGCAATCAGCCCCAGCATTTT	CASSPQGSSNQPQHF
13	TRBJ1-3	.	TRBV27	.	TGTGCCAGCAGTTTGTCCGAGGGTCTGACCATATATTTT	CASSLSEGLTIYF
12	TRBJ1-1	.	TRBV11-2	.	TGTGCCAGCAGCGTCGCGAGTACTGAAGCTTTCTTT	CASSVASTEAFF
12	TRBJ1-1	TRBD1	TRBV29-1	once	TGCAGCGTTGAGTTAGGGGGCCCTGAAGCTTTCTTT	CSVELGGPEAFF
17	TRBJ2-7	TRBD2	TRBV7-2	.	TGTGCCAGCAGCGCCCGCATAGGGACTAGCGGCCCCGGCGAGCAGTACTTC	CASSARIGTSGPGEQYF
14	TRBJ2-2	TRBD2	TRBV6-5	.	TGTGCCAGCACTACGGGGACTACCACCGGGGAGCTGTTTTTT	CASTTGTTTGELFF
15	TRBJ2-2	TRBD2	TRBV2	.	TGTGCCAGCAGTCTCTGGGGGGGGAACACCGGGGAGCTGTTTTTT	CASSLWGGNTGELFF
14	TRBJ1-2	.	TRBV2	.	TGTGCCAGCAGTGAGCTCCAGATCTTCTATGGCTACACCTTC	CASSELQIFYGYTF
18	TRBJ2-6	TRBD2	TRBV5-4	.	TGTGCCAGCAGCTATTTCCTAGCGGGATACTCTGGGGCCAACGTCCTGACTTTC	CASSYFLAGYSGANVLTF
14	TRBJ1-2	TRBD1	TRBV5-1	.	TGCGCCAGCAGCTTAGGACAGGGGGCTTGGGGCTACACCTTC	CASSLGQGAWGYTF
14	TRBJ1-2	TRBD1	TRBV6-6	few	TGTGCCAGCAGGAGACAGGGGGCAAAGTATGGCTACACCTTC	CASRRQGAKYGYTF
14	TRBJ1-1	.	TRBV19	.	TGTGCCAGTAGTTATCGACAGGCAGTCACTGAAGCTTTCTTT	CASSYRQAVTEAFF
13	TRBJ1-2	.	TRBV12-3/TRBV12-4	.	TGTGCCAGCAGAGACGGGGTGGTGCAAGGCTACACCTTC	CASRDGVVQGYTF
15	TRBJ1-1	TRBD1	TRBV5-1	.	TGCGCCAGCAGCTTGGGGGACAGCCGGAACACTGAAGCTTTCTTT	CASSLGDSRNTEAFF